One sample yielded the 19 T cell receptor beta chains listed below, sequenced in a study of shared clonotypes between healthy human individuals. The data were produced by immunoSEQ multiplex PCR, yet TCRdb's version contains in-frame clones alone and is incomplete. The table lists over 950,000 clones, 77% of them singletons. Material for sequencing was memory CD4+ T cells from PBMCs. Described subset: CD45RA-negative fraction. The receptors shown here come from a man aged 18 to 30 in good health. Some clones in this sample may be carry-over from other donors' samples.

The rearrangement links TRBV6-5 to TRBJ2-7; TRBD1 or TRBD2 may be the D gene (5 bases each). Trimming cost V 2 bases and J 2 bases, with 13 bases left between them. This CDR3 contains 15 residues. CDR1 is MNHEY and CDR2 is SVGAGI in the germline V gene. Here the CDR3 reads CASSYVGTVPYEQYF. The CDR3 bases are TGTGCCAGCAGTTACGTCGGGACGGTACCCTACGAGCAGTACTTC.

The CDR3 loop reads CASSLDTGAGAYYEQYF. The CDR3 DNA sequence: TGTGCCAGCAGCTTAGATACGGGCGCGGGAGCATACTACGAGCAGTACTTC. V gene TRBV11-2 combines with J gene TRBJ2-7; 7 bases align to TRBD2. CDR3 length equals 17 residues. Germline lookup yields CDR1 SGHAT and CDR2 FQNNGV. J gave up 3 bases and V 0 bases, and 11 bases lay outside the gene matches.

The gene calls are TRBV28 and TRBJ1-2; D uncertain. The CDR3 is 13 residues long. The V and J ends lost 8 bases and 8 bases respectively, with 18 bases between them. CDR1 is MDHEN, CDR2 SYDVKM, per germline. CDR3 amino acids: CASYSLGSGGYTF. The CDR3 bases are TGTGCCAGCTACAGTTTGGGGTCCGGGGGCTACACCTTC.

This clone was counted between two and nine times. The V and J genes are TRBV5-1 and TRBJ2-5; D possibly corresponds to TRBD2 (6 bases). The germline V gene has CDR1 SGHRS and CDR2 YFSETQ. The V end was cut by 3 bases, the J end by 4 bases, with 16 bases between. This CDR3 has 15 residues. This chain's CDR3 is CASSSLPGVVETQYF. As DNA, the CDR3 is TGCGCCAGCAGCTCCTTGCCGGGAGTTGTAGAGACCCAGTACTTC. The full variable domain, in which reference TRBV5-1 and TRBJ2-5 provide the parts outside the CDR3, is KAGVTQTPRYLIKTRGQQVTLSCSPISGHRSVSWYQQTPGQGLQFLFEYFSETQRNKGNFPGRFSGRQFSNSRSEMNVSTLELGDSALYLCASSSLPGVVETQYFGPGTRLLVL.

The chain carries TRBV6-1 and TRBJ1-2; D might be TRBD1 (5 bases). The CDR3 is 15 residues long. Germline V lookup: CDR1 MNHNS, CDR2 SASEGT. V dropped 5 bases and J dropped 3 bases, with 16 bases sitting between them. The CDR3 loop is CASSTYRRWDYGYTF. In DNA, the CDR3 is TGTGCCAGCAGTACGTACAGGAGATGGGACTATGGCTACACCTTC.

This clone was seen repeatedly, ten times or more. V is TRBV11-2 and J is TRBJ2-1; D is possibly TRBD1 (6 bases). V lost 5 bases and J 10 bases, leaving 24 bases between the germline ends. This CDR3 region has 16 residues. The germline V gene encodes CDR1 SGHAT and CDR2 FQNNGV. This CDR3 reads CASSRYGEGGGGEQFF. CDR3 sequence (DNA): TGTGCCAGCAGCCGGTACGGGGAAGGGGGTGGCGGCGAGCAGTTCTTC. Together with reference TRBV11-2 and TRBJ2-1, the CDR3 gives the full variable domain: EAGVAQSPRYKIIEKRQSVAFWCNPISGHATLYWYQQILGQGPKLLIQFQNNGVVDDSQLPKDRFSAERLKGVDSTLKIQPAKLEDSAVYLCASSRYGEGGGGEQFFGPGTRLTVL.

This clone came up a few times. The V and J genes are TRBV28 and TRBJ2-3; D unresolved. CDR3 size: 13 residues. Germline values: CDR1 MDHEN, CDR2 SYDVKM. Trimming left V 6 bases short and J 2 bases short, with 9 bases between. The CDR3 region is CASRALYTDTQYF. DNA of the CDR3: TGTGCCAGCAGGGCTCTATACACAGATACGCAGTATTTT.

CDR3 in DNA: TGTGCCAGTCGCAGGGACGCCAATCAGCCCCAGCATTTT. Its translation: CASRRDANQPQHF. V is TRBV6-5 and J is TRBJ1-5; tentatively, D is TRBD1 (5 bases). The CDR3 length is 13 residues. Germline assignment: CDR1 MNHEY and CDR2 SVGAGI. Deletions cut 9 bases from V and 3 bases from J, with 12 bases between.

J is TRBJ2-7 and V is TRBV5-4, with 8 nucleotides matching TRBD2. CDR3 length equals 15 residues. V shed 0 bases and J 7 bases; nucleotides not matched to a gene: 9. CDR1 is SGHNT, CDR2 YYREEE, per germline (reference sequence). The CDR3 sequence: CASSLGTGLVREQYF. CDR3 DNA sequence: TGTGCCAGCAGCTTGGGTACGGGACTAGTGAGGGAGCAGTACTTC.

CDR3 protein: CASSMGGGTDTQYF. The CDR3 region has the DNA TGTGCCAGCAGTATGGGAGGGGGGACAGATACGCAGTATTTT. This rearrangement joins TRBV6-1 to TRBJ2-3; TRBD2 is a possible D gene (7 bases). CDR3 length: 14 amino acids. Trimming took 5 bases from V and 3 from J, leaving 12 bases between them. Germline V lookup: CDR1 MNHNS, CDR2 SASEGT.

The chain couples TRBV19 to TRBJ2-7; TRBD2 matches 8 bases. Trimming removed 5 bases from V and 7 bases from J; junction bases left unmatched: 16. The V gene's germline CDR1 is LNHDA and CDR2 SQIVND (reference sequence). The CDR3 loop spans 16 amino acids. The CDR3 sequence: CASSQTSGGLGWEQYF. The CDR3 coding sequence is TGTGCCAGTAGTCAAACCTCGGGGGGACTAGGCTGGGAGCAGTACTTC.

This sequence joins TRBV28 and TRBJ2-3, with D perhaps given as TRBD1 or TRBD2 (5 bases each). The CDR3 extends over 14 amino acids. V lost 6 bases and J lost 2, with 12 bases in between. The germline V gene has CDR1 MDHEN and CDR2 SYDVKM. The DNA for the CDR3 is TGTGCCAGCAGCCGAGGGGACCCCACAGATACGCAGTATTTT. Its translation: CASSRGDPTDTQYF.

This clone has only a few counts. The rearrangement links TRBV28 to TRBJ1-3; a weak D match, TRBD1 (6 bases). The V gene's germline CDR1 is MDHEN and CDR2 SYDVKM. The CDR3 is 17 amino acids. V lost 2 bases to trimming and J lost 0 bases, with 14 bases between them. This chain's CDR3 is CASSLRRRTASGNTIYF. DNA for the CDR3: TGTGCCAGCAGTTTACGCAGACGGACAGCCTCTGGAAACACCATATATTTT.

The sample holds a few counts of this clone. V gene TRBV11-3 combines with J gene TRBJ2-3; the D is unclear. From germline, CDR1 is SGHNT and CDR2 YENEEA. V lost 5 bases and J 0 bases, leaving 9 bases between the germline ends. CDR3 length: 14 residues. The CDR3 loop is CASSPRRSTDTQYF. CDR3 in DNA: TGTGCCAGCAGCCCCCGGAGAAGCACAGATACGCAGTATTTT.

This chain links TRBV9 with TRBJ1-1; TRBD1 might be the D (5 bases). There are 15 residues in the CDR3. Trimming removed 3 bases from V and 3 bases from J, with 15 bases in between. In germline, CDR1 is SGDLS, CDR2 YYNGEE. The CDR3 protein is CASSADSTPYTEAFF. DNA of the CDR3: TGTGCCAGCAGCGCCGACAGCACCCCCTACACTGAAGCTTTCTTT. The complete variable domain, with remaining parts taken from reference TRBV9 and TRBJ1-1, reads DSGVTQTPKHLITATGQRVTLRCSPRSGDLSVYWYQQSLDQGLQFLIQYYNGEERAKGNILERFSAQQFPDLHSELNLSSLELGDSALYFCASSADSTPYTEAFFGQGTRLTVV.

This clone was recorded a few times. This chain uses TRBV18 with TRBJ1-1, with a possible D match to TRBD1 (5 bases). Deletions cut 3 bases from V and 4 bases from J, with 21 bases between. Germline V gene sequence: CDR1 KGHSH, CDR2 LQKENI. The CDR3 covers 17 residues. This chain's CDR3 is CASSPLERGRSFTEAFF. In nucleotides, the CDR3 is TGTGCCAGCTCACCGCTGGAACGGGGCAGATCCTTCACTGAAGCTTTCTTT.

The table lists this clone with a count of one. This rearrangement joins TRBV29-1 to TRBJ2-1; TRBD2 matches 14 bases. This CDR3 is 15 amino acids long. Germline V gene lookup returns CDR1 SQVTM and CDR2 ANQGSEA. The junction had 6 bases not matched to a gene; V was cut back by 4 bases and J by 7 bases. The CDR3 bases are TGCAGCGTTGGGAGACTAGCGGGAGGGGGTAATGAGCAGTTCTTC. Protein product: CSVGRLAGGGNEQFF.

This chain joins TRBV4-2 and TRBJ2-3, with D possibly being TRBD2 (6 bases). The V and J ends lost 0 bases and 2 bases respectively, with 9 bases between them. The germline gives CDR1 LGHNA, CDR2 YNFKEQ. The CDR3 extends over 15 amino acids. The CDR3 reads CASSQDGGHTDTQYF. CDR3 sequence (DNA): TGTGCCAGCAGCCAAGATGGAGGGCACACAGATACGCAGTATTTT.

This clone has a single count. The V gene is TRBV6-5, the J gene TRBJ2-7, with TRBD2 identical over 9 bases. J was trimmed by 9 bases and V by 1 base; bases with no gene match: 13. Germline V gives CDR1 MNHEY, CDR2 SVGAGI. CDR3 length: 16 amino acids. The CDR3 is CASSYFKNPGLARQYF. The CDR3 DNA reads TGTGCCAGCAGTTACTTCAAAAACCCGGGACTAGCTAGGCAGTACTTC.